This T cell receptor beta chain was retrieved from a study of human T cells and chemical hapten exposure. Trimming removed 2 bases from V and 0 bases from J, with 5 bases in between. The CDR3 covers 15 residues. Germline CDR1 reads SEHNR; CDR2 reads FQNEAQ (reference sequence). Time point reported: patch test 2, 6 weeks after DPC sensitization. Noted treatment: therapeutic diphenylcyclopropenone sensitization with weekly scalp DPC. This clonotype was seen at least ten times. Antigen specificity is unknown. TCRdb independently ran MiXCR on the RACE reads; one entry per CDR3 protein. The data hold tens of thousands of distinct CDR3 sequences, with over 9.5% observed a single time. Overall study findings and caveats: In comparison with controls, expanded TCRs gave rise to a significantly larger number of large CDR3 similarity clusters.

The source material was whole blood, sampled in connection with sensitization to the hapten diphenylcyclopropenone (DPC). The gene calls are TRBV7-9 and TRBJ1-6, with D uncertain. The TCR was taken from a woman between 45 and 65 years old with alopecia areata. Some clones in this sample may be carry-over from other donors' samples. The CDR3 loop is CASSLSVSYNSPLHF. The CDR3 DNA is TGTGCCAGCAGCTTATCGGTCTCCTATAATTCACCCCTCCACTTT.